The text below deals with one T cell receptor (beta chain). Each replicate PCR on the sorted subsets used 150 to 200 ng DNA (approximately 27,000 T cell genomes). How the authors handled the data: Sequence data from immunoSEQ were junction-only and lacked quality scores; consequently, filtering differed. The repertoire was sequenced with immunoSEQ multiplex PCR; TCRdb's copy has only in-frame clones and lacks some. From that table come the V and J calls and clone size; the DNA was used to work out D and trimming. The sample consists of over 750,000 clones, about 96% of them appearing once. The record originates from a study of shared clonotypes between healthy human individuals. Germline CDR1 reads MGHDK; CDR2 reads SYGVNS. Trimming pared 3 bases from V and 5 bases from J, leaving 8 bases between. CDR3 length equals 12 residues. CD45RO-negative, CCR7-positively selected cells formed the naive CD8 fraction, excluding terminally differentiated effector memory CD45RA+ cells.

Specimen: naive CD8+ T cells sorted from blood. This receptor was taken from a man aged 25-45 years in good health. V usage is TRBV25-1 and J usage is TRBJ2-7; D is perhaps TRBD1 (5 bases). CDR3 loop: CASSEGHNEQYF. In nucleotides, the CDR3 is TGTGCCAGCAGTGAGGGGCATAACGAGCAGTACTTC.